These 27 T cell receptor beta chains share one sample of origin, sequenced in a study of OX40 agonist ivuxolimab in advanced cancers. Method: immunoSEQ multiplex PCR; TCRdb's copy keeps in-frame clones and lacks some. The sample comprises 100,000 to 120,000 clones, approximately 90% of which are singletons, and roughly 0.66% rests with the top ten. Here the sequenced sample was CD4+ or CD8+ T cells sorted from blood, taken in a trial of the OX40 agonist ivuxolimab. Every receptor here comes from an adult with an advanced solid tumor such as melanoma, head and neck, liver or kidney cancer.

This rearrangement joins TRBV2 to TRBJ2-1, with 10 bases aligning to TRBD2. Per the germline V gene, CDR1 is SNHLY and CDR2 is FYNNEI. CDR3 length: 15 amino acids. The J segment lost 4 bases and the V segment lost 6 bases, leaving 6 bases of the junction unmatched. CDR3 in amino acids: CASSLSGREYNEQFF. The CDR3 nucleotides are TGTGCCAGCAGCCTCAGCGGGAGGGAATACAATGAGCAGTTCTTC.

Concerning this clone itself: Germline is not matched at one junction end, which may reflect a read error. The chain couples TRBV5-1 to TRBJ2-7, with TRBD1 as a possible D gene (6 bases). The CDR3 totals 13 residues. Germline CDR1 reads SGHRS; CDR2 reads YFSETQ. CDR3 region: CASTLQGSHEQYF. CDR3 in DNA: TGCGCCAGCACCTTGCAGGGGTCCCACGAGCAGTACTTC.

The DNA for the CDR3 is TGTGCCAGCAGTGAAGCCGGGGGGTATGGCTACACCTTC. Residues: CASSEAGGYGYTF. The gene calls are TRBV6-1 and TRBJ1-2, with a tentative D call TRBD1 (5 bases). V shed 0 bases and J shed 5 bases, with 7 bases lying between them. Per the germline V gene, CDR1 is MNHNS and CDR2 is SASEGT. CDR3 size: 13 residues.

The sample holds one count of this clone. The chain recombines TRBV5-1 with TRBJ2-5; 8 bases fit TRBD1. Germline V CDR1 and CDR2: SGHRS, YFSETQ. The CDR3 is 15 residues long. V shed 5 bases and J 5 bases; nucleotides not matched to a gene: 11. The CDR3 region is CASSPIGTGGETQYF. CDR3 in DNA: TGCGCCAGCAGTCCAATCGGTACAGGGGGGGAGACCCAGTACTTC.

The rearrangement uses TRBV29-1 and TRBJ2-7; D is perhaps TRBD1 (6 bases). Trimming took off 3 bases at V and 6 bases at J, with 15 bases between the two ends. Germline CDR1 reads SQVTM; CDR2 reads ANQGSEA. The CDR3 runs to 13 residues. CDR3 loop: CSVESGQGSEQYF. CDR3 DNA sequence: TGCAGCGTTGAGTCAGGCCAGGGGAGCGAGCAGTACTTC.

The rearrangement joins TRBV18 to TRBJ2-7; 7 bases are shared with TRBD1. The CDR3 spans 15 residues. Trimming cost V 6 bases and J 0 bases; bases outside gene matches: 8. CDR1 and CDR2 from the germline V gene are KGHSH and LQKENI. CDR3 residues: CASSPGQQHSYEQYF. DNA of the CDR3: TGTGCCAGCTCCCCGGGACAGCAACACTCCTACGAGCAGTACTTC.

This clone has a handful of counts. This chain uses TRBV6-5 with TRBJ2-3; the D gene could be TRBD1 or TRBD2 (5 bases each). The germline V gene encodes CDR1 MNHEY and CDR2 SVGAGI. V was shortened by 3 bases and J by 0 bases, with 7 bases between the two germline ends. CDR3 length: 14 residues. This chain's CDR3 is CASSYGDSTDTQYF. For the CDR3, the DNA is TGTGCCAGCAGTTATGGGGACAGCACAGATACGCAGTATTTT.

This clone appeared a single time. The gene calls are TRBV27 and TRBJ2-7; D may be TRBD1 or TRBD2 (6 bases each). The germline V and J ends were trimmed by 2 bases and 4 bases, with 15 bases remaining between them. The CDR3 has 15 residues. Germline lookup yields CDR1 MNHEY and CDR2 SMNVEV (reference sequence). Here the CDR3 reads CASSLGGGRGYEQYF. Written as DNA, the CDR3 is TGTGCCAGCAGTTTAGGAGGGGGACGAGGATACGAGCAGTACTTC.

The chain joins TRBV30 to TRBJ2-1, with D possibly being TRBD2 (5 bases). CDR3 length: 13 residues. V lost 0 bases and J lost 8, with 11 bases in between. Germline CDR1 GTSNPN, CDR2 SVGIG (reference sequence). Here the CDR3 DNA reads TGTGCCTGGAGTGTACGAGGGATCGATGAGCAGTTCTTC. The encoded protein is CAWSVRGIDEQFF. Looking up the rest from reference TRBV30 and TRBJ2-1 gives the full variable domain: SQTIHQWPATLVQPVGSPLSLECTVEGTSNPNLYWYRQAAGRGLQLLFYSVGIGQISSEVPQNLSASRPQDRQFILSSKKLLLSDSGFYLCAWSVRGIDEQFFGPGTRLTVL.

The genes are TRBV7-9 and TRBJ2-3; 8 nucleotides line up with TRBD2. V trimming: 4 bases; J trimming: 4 bases; junction bases outside the gene matches: 7. Germline V lookup: CDR1 SEHNR, CDR2 FQNEAQ (reference sequence). The CDR3 contains 15 residues. This CDR3 reads CASSSLAAGADTQYF. The DNA for the CDR3 is TGTGCCAGCAGCTCACTAGCGGCAGGGGCAGATACGCAGTATTTT.

This clone was seen only a few times. The V and J genes are TRBV7-2 and TRBJ2-3; 9 bases are shared with TRBD2. Germline values: CDR1 SGHTA, CDR2 FQGNSA. The CDR3 loop spans 18 amino acids. The trim removed 4 bases at V and 3 bases at J, leaving 14 bases unmatched. This CDR3 is CASSSLSGAGGHTDTQYF. CDR3 in DNA: TGTGCCAGCAGCTCCCTCTCGGGGGCGGGGGGGCATACAGATACGCAGTATTTT.

This clone has a single count. The J gene is TRBJ1-1, the V gene TRBV6-6; D gene ambiguous. Deletions cut 2 bases from V and 0 bases from J, with 13 bases between. The V gene's germline CDR1 is MNHNY and CDR2 SVGAGI (reference sequence). The CDR3 length is 16 residues. The CDR3 bases are TGTGCCAGCAGTTACGGATGGGATGAAGTGAACACTGAAGCTTTCTTT. This codes for CASSYGWDEVNTEAFF.

The rearrangement uses TRBV7-9 and TRBJ2-1; 13 bases align to TRBD2. This CDR3 comprises 14 residues. CDR1 is SEHNR and CDR2 is FQNEAQ in the germline V gene (reference sequence). Losses at the gene ends were 11 bases for V and 7 bases for J; bases not matched to a gene: 8. In nucleotides, the CDR3 is TGTGCCGTAACGCGACTAGCGGGAGGTAATGAGCAGTTCTTC. It is translated as CAVTRLAGGNEQFF.

This chain joins TRBV30 and TRBJ2-3; the D gene is possibly TRBD1 (5 bases). The CDR3 sequence is 12 residues long. The V and J ends lost 5 bases and 4 bases respectively, with 10 bases between them. The V gene's germline CDR1 is GTSNPN and CDR2 SVGIG (reference sequence). The CDR3 reads CAWQGSADTQYF. The CDR3 DNA is TGTGCCTGGCAGGGTTCTGCAGATACGCAGTATTTT.

CDR3 sequence reads: CASSNRQGAYTGELFF. The CDR3 nucleotides read TGCGCCAGCAGCAACCGACAGGGAGCTTACACCGGGGAGCTGTTTTTT. The gene calls are TRBV5-1 and TRBJ2-2, with TRBD1 matching 7 bases. CDR3 length: 16 amino acids. The trim removed 4 bases at V and 3 bases at J, leaving 9 bases unmatched. CDR1 is SGHRS and CDR2 is YFSETQ in the germline V gene.

The V call is TRBV7-9, the J call TRBJ2-3; no clear D gene. The CDR3 loop spans 16 amino acids. Germline CDR1 reads SEHNR; CDR2 reads FQNEAQ (reference sequence). Trimming shortened V by 0 bases and J by 3 bases, and 13 bases separated the two germline ends. The CDR3 region has the DNA TGTGCCAGCAGCTTAGCGCTGGAAATGGTAACAGATACGCAGTATTTT. It yields the protein CASSLALEMVTDTQYF.

The rearrangement joins TRBV18 to TRBJ2-3, with 8 bases that match TRBD2. There are 17 residues in the CDR3. Germline V gene lookup returns CDR1 KGHSH and CDR2 LQKENI. V lost 6 bases, J lost 4 bases, and 15 bases stayed unmatched. CDR3 sequence reads: CASSLRAAGGGADTQYF. CDR3 nucleotide sequence: TGTGCCAGCTCTTTACGGGCCGCGGGAGGAGGCGCAGATACGCAGTATTTT.

The V gene is TRBV19, the J gene TRBJ1-2; no definite D call. Deletions cut 5 bases from V and 0 bases from J, with 13 bases between. CDR3 size: 15 residues. CDR1 LNHDA and CDR2 SQIVND come from the germline V gene (reference sequence). DNA for the CDR3: TGTGCCAGTAGTTTACGACGTTTGACTAACTATGGCTACACCTTC. This translates into CASSLRRLTNYGYTF.

The chain combines TRBV2 with TRBJ2-7, with a weak D call TRBD2 (6 bases). Trimming removed 4 bases from V and 6 bases from J, with 10 bases in between. The CDR3 extends over 12 amino acids. Germline CDR1 and CDR2: SNHLY and FYNNEI. The CDR3 is CASSGGDSEQYF. The CDR3 DNA reads as TGTGCCAGCAGTGGGGGGGACTCCGAGCAGTACTTC.

This clone showed up just once. The chain employs TRBV6-1 and TRBJ2-7; no clear D gene. The CDR3 extends over 15 amino acids. Trimming left V 6 bases short and J 2 bases short, with 17 bases between. Per the germline V gene, CDR1 is MNHNS and CDR2 is SASEGT. The CDR3 loop is CASSERAGTTYEQYF. The DNA of the CDR3 is TGTGCCAGCAGCGAACGGGCCGGAACGACCTACGAGCAGTACTTC.

In DNA, the CDR3 is TGTGCCAGCAGCTTGGTCAGGGGCGCCGACGGAGAGACCCAGTACTTC. It is translated as CASSLVRGADGETQYF. This chain uses TRBV5-4 with TRBJ2-5; tentative D call: TRBD1 (6 bases). The length of the CDR3 is 16 residues. The germline V gene has CDR1 SGHNT and CDR2 YYREEE (reference sequence). Trimming took 0 bases from V and 4 from J, leaving 16 bases between them.

The chain combines TRBV5-1 with TRBJ1-2; 8 bases match TRBD1. Germline V gene sequence: CDR1 SGHRS, CDR2 YFSETQ. The CDR3 totals 15 residues. J was trimmed by 4 bases and V by 1 base; bases with no gene match: 6. CDR3 amino acids: CASSLSRGQTYGYTF. CDR3 in DNA: TGCGCCAGCAGCTTGTCCAGGGGGCAGACCTATGGCTACACCTTC.

V usage is TRBV27 and J usage is TRBJ2-1, with 9 bases fitting TRBD1. Germline values: CDR1 MNHEY, CDR2 SMNVEV (reference sequence). After removal of 9 bases from V and 4 bases from J, the junction contained 7 bases not matched to a gene. The CDR3 has 14 amino acids. The CDR3 loop is CASSGQGEYNEQFF. In nucleotides, the CDR3 is TGTGCCAGTTCGGGACAGGGCGAATACAATGAGCAGTTCTTC.

The rearrangement joins TRBV7-3 to TRBJ2-7; 7 bases are shared with TRBD1. This CDR3 comprises 16 residues. From germline, CDR1 is SGHTA and CDR2 FQGTGA. V trimming: 5 bases; J trimming: 3 bases; junction bases outside the gene matches: 13. CDR3 residues: CASSRAPTGSDYEQYF. CDR3 bases: TGTGCCAGCAGCCGAGCCCCGACAGGGAGTGACTACGAGCAGTACTTC.

The chain uses TRBV7-6 and TRBJ1-4; 9 positions agree with TRBD1. CDR1 is SGHVS, CDR2 FNYEAQ, per germline. The J segment lost 8 bases and the V segment lost 2 bases, leaving 6 bases of the junction unmatched. The CDR3 is 15 amino acids. The CDR3 sequence is CASSLSDRGTEKLFF. CDR3 DNA: TGTGCCAGCAGCTTATCGGACAGGGGAACAGAAAAACTGTTTTTT.

The genes are TRBV14 and TRBJ2-3; D unresolved. Per the germline V gene, CDR1 is SGHDN and CDR2 is FVKESK. The CDR3 is 15 residues long. V was clipped by 1 base and J by 2 bases, with 10 bases between them. The CDR3 nucleotides read TGTGCCAGCAGCCAAGGAGCTATTCACACAGATACGCAGTATTTT. Translation: CASSQGAIHTDTQYF. The variable domain in full, with the rest retrieved from reference TRBV14 and TRBJ2-3, is EAGVTQFPSHSVIEKGQTVTLRCDPISGHDNLYWYRRVMGKEIKFLLHFVKESKQDESGMPNNRFLAERTGGTYSTLKVQPAELEDSGVYFCASSQGAIHTDTQYFGPGTRLTVL.

The rearrangement uses TRBV5-1 and TRBJ1-1; tentatively, D is TRBD1 (6 bases). V lost 0 bases, J lost 0 bases, and 12 bases lay in between. The CDR3 runs 16 residues. The germline CDR1 and CDR2 sequences are SGHRS and YFSETQ. The CDR3 loop reads CASSLAIGGLNTEAFF. For the CDR3, the DNA is TGCGCCAGCAGCTTGGCCATCGGGGGCTTGAACACTGAAGCTTTCTTT.